What follows describes a single TCR beta chain. The CDR3 is 14 residues long. Germline assignment: CDR1 SQVTM and CDR2 ANQGSEA. Trimming stripped 7 bases from V and 2 bases from J, with 15 bases between. The data were obtained in a study of blood T cell repertoires in COVID-19. Study context: PBMCs, B-cell-depleted T cells, or T cells provided the cDNA or gDNA that made up the material.

Authors' analysis steps: Nucleated cell counts were estimated from reference gene primer amplification. Profiling relied on immunoSEQ multiplex PCR, and the TCRdb table lists in-frame clones only, not all of them. V and J calls plus clone size are reproduced from that table; the DNA served to infer D and trimming. Among around 310,000 clones listed, about 88% were seen once. Individuals aged roughly 18 to 95 years were recruited from about two dozen US areas. Assignment of participants to cohorts was predicated upon participant-reported clinical history. The receptor was isolated from a woman between 40 and 55 years old who had recovered from COVID-19. Sequencing was performed on PBMCs or T cells enriched from blood (not recorded which). The V gene is TRBV29-1, the J gene TRBJ2-1; possible D gene TRBD2, 6 bases. CDR3 loop: CSAGGTETYNEQFF. Here the CDR3 DNA reads TGCAGCGCCGGGGGTACAGAAACCTACAATGAGCAGTTCTTC.